Each of the 21 T cell receptor beta chains below was sequenced from the same sample in a study of blood T cell repertoires in COVID-19. The method was immunoSEQ multiplex PCR; TCRdb's version includes in-frame clones alone and lacks a portion of them. The sample carries about 220,000 clones, 85% recorded once. The sequencing sample was made of peripheral blood. These receptors originate from a woman aged 70-85 years with COVID-19, enrolled during active disease.

This chain links TRBV5-6 with TRBJ2-5, with 7 bases lining up with TRBD1. Germline CDR1 SGHDT, CDR2 YYEEEE. V shed 4 bases, J shed 5 bases, and the junction held 8 bases outside the gene matches. The CDR3 runs 14 residues. The CDR3 DNA follows: TGTGCCAGCAGCCCTGGACAGGTTTGGGAGACCCAGTACTTC. Translation: CASSPGQVWETQYF.

V is TRBV5-1 and J is TRBJ1-1, with 8 bases aligning to TRBD1. Germline trimming cut 3 bases from V and 0 bases from J; bases unmatched to any gene: 13. This CDR3 comprises 18 residues. Germline-derived CDR1 and CDR2 are SGHRS and YFSETQ. In DNA, the CDR3 is TGCGCCAGCAGCTCAGATCATCCGGGACAGGCGATGAACACTGAAGCTTTCTTT. Protein: CASSSDHPGQAMNTEAFF. Together with reference TRBV5-1 and TRBJ1-1, the CDR3 gives the full variable domain: KAGVTQTPRYLIKTRGQQVTLSCSPISGHRSVSWYQQTPGQGLQFLFEYFSETQRNKGNFPGRFSGRQFSNSRSEMNVSTLELGDSALYLCASSSDHPGQAMNTEAFFGQGTRLTVV.

The chain employs TRBV10-3 and TRBJ1-2, with D possibly TRBD1 on 5 matching bases. Germline V gene sequence: CDR1 ENHRY, CDR2 SYGVKD. The V and J ends lost 6 bases and 6 bases respectively, with 11 bases between them. This CDR3 has 12 amino acids. CDR3 residues: CAISRAENGYTF. DNA of the CDR3: TGTGCCATCAGCAGGGCGGAGAATGGCTACACCTTC.

This rearrangement joins TRBV5-8 to TRBJ2-7, with D tentatively TRBD2 (6 bases). The CDR3 is 12 amino acids. CDR1 and CDR2 (germline): SGHTS, YDEGEE. V was pared by 7 bases and J by 4 bases, with 12 bases between. The CDR3 loop is CASAGSGYEQYF. The CDR3 DNA follows: TGTGCCAGCGCGGGGTCGGGGTACGAGCAGTACTTC.

The J gene is TRBJ1-5, the V gene TRBV11-2, with TRBD1 identical over 8 bases. The germline V gene has CDR1 SGHAT and CDR2 FQNNGV. This CDR3 spans 15 amino acids. V lost 4 bases, J lost 3 bases, and 5 bases stayed unmatched. The CDR3 DNA reads TGTGCCAGCAGCTCGGGACAGGCTGCCAATCAGCCCCAGCATTTT. Translated: CASSSGQAANQPQHF.

J is TRBJ1-1 and V is TRBV7-2; D is ambiguous. CDR1 is SGHTA and CDR2 is FQGNSA in the germline V gene. The CDR3 spans 15 residues. Trimming took 4 bases from V and 5 from J, leaving 17 bases between them. The DNA of the CDR3 is TGTGCCAGCAGCTCCGGGCGAGGGCTGGGTACTGAAGCTTTCTTT. This encodes CASSSGRGLGTEAFF.

The rearrangement links TRBV6-5 to TRBJ1-1, with 8 bases identical to TRBD1. The CDR3 extends over 13 amino acids. CDR1 and CDR2 (germline): MNHEY, SVGAGI. V shed 3 bases, J shed 4 bases, and the junction held 1 base outside the gene matches. The CDR3 region is CASSYTGGTEAFF. CDR3 sequence (DNA): TGTGCCAGCAGTTATACAGGGGGCACTGAAGCTTTCTTT.

The chain joins TRBV3-1 (or the pseudogene TRBV3-2) to TRBJ2-5; TRBD2 is a possible D gene (5 bases). Trimming cost V 1 base and J 5 bases, with 8 bases left between them. Germline V gene sequence: CDR1 LGHDT, CDR2 YNNKEL (reference sequence). The CDR3 sequence is 13 residues long. The CDR3 spells CASSQGGSETQYF. The CDR3 DNA is TGTGCCAGCAGCCAAGGAGGGTCGGAGACCCAGTACTTC.

The chain uses TRBV7-2 and TRBJ2-5, with a tentative D call TRBD2 (5 bases). Germline V gene sequence: CDR1 SGHTA, CDR2 FQGNSA. V was clipped by 0 bases and J by 6 bases, with 14 bases between them. The CDR3 extends over 15 amino acids. The DNA of the CDR3 is TGTGCCAGCAGCTTAGCTATGGCAGGAGGAAAGACCCAGTACTTC. Its protein is CASSLAMAGGKTQYF.

The chain joins TRBV2 to TRBJ1-5, with unresolved D. Germline V gene lookup returns CDR1 SNHLY and CDR2 FYNNEI. Trimming left V 6 bases short and J 8 bases short, with 17 bases between. This CDR3 is 14 amino acids long. The CDR3 protein is CASRGESGREPQHF. CDR3 coding DNA: TGTGCCAGCAGGGGAGAGAGCGGAAGGGAGCCCCAGCATTTT.

Turning to this clone: Other DNA sequences within the sample encode an identical CDR3. The gene calls are TRBV18 and TRBJ1-4; 7 bases map to TRBD1. The V gene's germline CDR1 is KGHSH and CDR2 LQKENI. This CDR3 is built from 15 residues. The trim removed 0 bases at V and 5 bases at J, leaving 3 bases unmatched. The CDR3 reads CASSPPGQTNEKLFF. The CDR3 DNA reads as TGTGCCAGCTCACCACCGGGACAGACGAATGAAAAACTGTTTTTT.

The gene calls are TRBV12-3 or TRBV12-4 and TRBJ2-7; D is possibly TRBD1 (6 bases). V lost 5 bases to trimming and J lost 4 bases, with 12 bases between them. The CDR3 has 13 amino acids. CDR3 loop: CASSLTGGYEQYF. As DNA, the CDR3 is TGTGCCAGCAGTCTGACAGGAGGATACGAGCAGTACTTC.

This rearrangement joins TRBV19 to TRBJ1-1, with a possible D match to TRBD1 (6 bases). Trimming left V 5 bases short and J 2 bases short, with 21 bases between. CDR3 length: 17 residues. CDR1 is LNHDA, CDR2 SQIVND, per germline (reference sequence). CDR3 region: CASSPRGGGKINTEAFF. In nucleotides, the CDR3 is TGTGCCAGTAGTCCGAGGGGGGGTGGAAAGATTAACACTGAAGCTTTCTTT.

The chain couples TRBV19 to TRBJ2-2; the D gene is possibly TRBD2 (5 bases). Germline V gives CDR1 LNHDA, CDR2 SQIVND (reference sequence). This CDR3 comprises 16 residues. V gave up 1 base and J gave up 1 base, with 10 bases separating them. CDR3 residues: CASSIGGSGNTGELFF. CDR3 coding DNA: TGTGCCAGTAGTATAGGAGGGTCAGGGAACACCGGGGAGCTGTTTTTT. The whole variable domain, remainder taken from reference TRBV19 and TRBJ2-2, is DGGITQSPKYLFRKEGQNVTLSCEQNLNHDAMYWYRQDPGQGLRLIYYSQIVNDFQKGDIAEGYSVSREKKESFPLTVTSAQKNPTAFYLCASSIGGSGNTGELFFGEGSRLTVL.

The chain carries TRBV2 and TRBJ1-5, with TRBD1 matching over 7 bases. Trimming at V came to 10 bases and at J to 2 bases, leaving 11 bases not matched to a gene. This CDR3 is 15 amino acids long. Germline V gene sequence: CDR1 SNHLY, CDR2 FYNNEI. The CDR3 coding sequence is TGTGCCACCGGCCCGACAGGGTTAGGCAATCAGCCCCAGCATTTT. Protein: CATGPTGLGNQPQHF.

CDR3 region: CASKRGGRGNYGYTF. CDR3 bases: TGTGCCAGTAAACGAGGAGGGAGAGGCAACTATGGCTACACCTTC. The V call is TRBV19, the J call TRBJ1-2; D remains unclear. CDR3 length: 15 residues. Between the trimmed V and J ends, which lost 7 bases and 2 bases, there was a span of 17 bases. Germline V gives CDR1 LNHDA, CDR2 SQIVND (reference sequence).

The J gene is TRBJ1-2, the V gene TRBV7-8, with D hard to call. Germline V CDR1 and CDR2: SGHVS, FQNEAQ. There are 13 residues in the CDR3. Trimming removed 7 bases at V and 2 bases at J, with 11 bases between. CDR3 coding DNA: TGTGCCAGCACCTTCGGGATGAACTATGGCTACACCTTC. It codes for CASTFGMNYGYTF.

The genes are TRBV29-1 and TRBJ2-7; 10 bases fit TRBD1. This CDR3 has 15 residues. J lost 3 bases, V lost 8 bases, and 13 bases had no gene match. Germline lookup yields CDR1 SQVTM and CDR2 ANQGSEA. The CDR3 region is CSFTTGTGVYYEQYF. The CDR3 nucleotides are TGCAGCTTCACCACAGGGACAGGGGTTTACTACGAGCAGTACTTC.

The V and J genes are TRBV19 and TRBJ1-5; possible D gene TRBD1, 5 bases. CDR1 LNHDA and CDR2 SQIVND come from the germline V gene (reference sequence). The CDR3 has 12 amino acids. V dropped 9 bases and J dropped 7 bases, with 13 bases sitting between them. The CDR3 DNA is TGTGCCAGCGGGGGTCCCCTGCAGCCCCAGCATTTT. Protein sequence: CASGGPLQPQHF.

This chain links TRBV7-2 with TRBJ1-5, with D possibly being TRBD1 (6 bases). Germline assignment: CDR1 SGHTA and CDR2 FQGNSA. V lost 2 bases and J lost 7, with 12 bases in between. The CDR3 has 14 amino acids. The CDR3 region is CASSLSGDGQPQHF. Here the CDR3 DNA reads TGTGCCAGCAGCTTATCAGGGGATGGCCAGCCCCAGCATTTT.

This clone was counted a few times. This chain uses TRBV6-5 with TRBJ1-2; D remains ambiguous. The CDR3 contains 15 residues. In germline, CDR1 is MNHEY, CDR2 SVGAGI. The V end lost 8 bases, the J end lost 5 bases, and 21 bases lay between the germline ends. In DNA, the CDR3 is TGTGCCAGCGCTGGAGAGGCAGTCACGGGGTATGGCTACACCTTC. This sequence encodes CASAGEAVTGYGYTF.